A single sample is the source of the 14 T cell receptor beta chains below, sequenced in a study of control samples from healthy donors and cancer patients. The protocol was immunoSEQ multiplex PCR, while the TCRdb copy is restricted to in-frame clones and leaves out a portion. This sample has about 130,000 clones, with over 85% found just once. Material: blood. The receptors were sampled from a man aged 25 to 45 in good health.

The chain employs TRBV19 and TRBJ1-6, with 7 bases fitting TRBD1. Germline loops: CDR1 LNHDA, CDR2 SQIVND (reference sequence). This CDR3 is built from 13 residues. V shed 9 bases, J shed 7 bases, and the junction held 6 bases outside the gene matches. CDR3 sequence: CASLGGRNSPLHF. In DNA form, the CDR3 reads TGTGCCAGCCTAGGGGGCAGAAATTCACCCCTCCACTTT.

The rearrangement joins TRBV24-1 to TRBJ1-6; D unclear. V lost 9 bases, J lost 9 bases, and 5 bases lay in between. Germline assignment: CDR1 KGHDR and CDR2 SFDVKD. The CDR3 is made up of 10 amino acids. This chain's CDR3 is CATRFSPLHF. The DNA of the CDR3 is TGTGCCACCCGATTTTCACCCCTCCACTTT.

The CDR3 sequence: CASSVGPSVGQPQHF. The CDR3 coding sequence is TGTGCCAGCAGCGTTGGGCCCTCCGTGGGTCAGCCCCAGCATTTT. The rearrangement links TRBV9 to TRBJ1-5; D ambiguous. The CDR3 length is 15 residues. Germline V gene data show CDR1 as SGDLS and CDR2 as YYNGEE. Trimming removed 2 bases from V and 6 bases from J, with 15 bases in between.

The CDR3 loop reads CASRSTDRVRFTEAFF. The CDR3 nucleotides read TGTGCCAGCAGGAGCACGGACAGGGTCCGGTTTACTGAAGCTTTCTTT. The rearrangement links TRBV28 to TRBJ1-1, with 8 bases identical to TRBD1. The germline CDR1 and CDR2 sequences are MDHEN and SYDVKM. The ends lost 6 bases at V and 5 bases at J; junction bases unmatched: 14. The CDR3 extends over 16 amino acids.

The chain carries TRBV18 and TRBJ2-1; TRBD2 agrees at 13 bases. With 3 bases clipped from V and 6 bases from J, the junction kept 5 bases outside the gene matches. Germline V CDR1 and CDR2: KGHSH, LQKENI. This CDR3 spans 16 amino acids. The CDR3 nucleotides read TGTGCCAGCTCACCGCAACTAGCGGGGGGGGCCAATGAGCAGTTCTTC. It encodes CASSPQLAGGANEQFF. The variable domain in full, completed from reference TRBV18 and TRBJ2-1, reads NAGVMQNPRHLVRRRGQEARLRCSPMKGHSHVYWYRQLPEEGLKFMVYLQKENIIDESGMPKERFSAEFPKEGPSILRIQQVVRGDSAAYFCASSPQLAGGANEQFFGPGTRLTVL.

The chain uses TRBV7-2 and TRBJ2-7; 8 bases line up with TRBD2. Germline V CDR1 and CDR2: SGHTA, FQGNSA. J gave up 4 bases and V 5 bases, and 10 bases lay outside the gene matches. CDR3 length: 15 amino acids. The CDR3 here is CASSLNPGLGYEQYF. The CDR3 DNA follows: TGTGCCAGCAGCCTCAATCCGGGACTAGGGTACGAGCAGTACTTC.

On this clone: Other DNA sequences within the sample encode an identical CDR3. The chain couples TRBV19 to TRBJ1-5; a weak D match, TRBD1 (5 bases). The CDR3 loop spans 15 amino acids. V was clipped by 3 bases and J by 7 bases, with 16 bases between them. Germline V CDR1 and CDR2: LNHDA, SQIVND (reference sequence). The CDR3 spells CASSIIREGNQPQHF. In DNA form, the CDR3 reads TGTGCCAGTAGTATCATCAGGGAAGGAAACCAGCCCCAGCATTTT.

V and J are TRBV7-9 and TRBJ1-4, with TRBD1 matching 7 bases. The CDR3 runs to 15 residues. The germline V gene has CDR1 SEHNR and CDR2 FQNEAQ (reference sequence). Unmatched junction bases numbered 3, after V lost 3 bases and J lost 2 bases. The CDR3 nucleotides are TGTGCCAGCAGCTTCGAGGGGGCCACTAATGAAAAACTGTTTTTT. This codes for CASSFEGATNEKLFF.

The DNA for the CDR3 is TGCGCCAGCAGCTGGGACATCGATGGCTACACCTTC. It encodes CASSWDIDGYTF. The J gene is TRBJ1-2, the V gene TRBV5-1; D is perhaps TRBD1 (6 bases). This CDR3 contains 12 residues. Germline V gene data show CDR1 as SGHRS and CDR2 as YFSETQ. V lost 3 bases and J lost 6, with 9 bases in between.

The gene calls are TRBV20-1 and TRBJ2-3; D unclear. CDR1 and CDR2 from the germline V gene are DFQATT and SNEGSKA (reference sequence). The CDR3 contains 13 residues. The ends were cut back, 3 bases at V and 3 bases at J, with 10 bases in the middle. The CDR3 DNA reads as TGCAGTGCTAGTTCGCGGATGACAGATACGCAGTATTTT. It encodes CSASSRMTDTQYF.

This chain connects TRBV6-2 or TRBV6-3 to TRBJ2-3, with 10 bases that match TRBD2. The CDR3 runs to 15 residues. The J segment lost 7 bases and the V segment lost 4 bases, leaving 8 bases of the junction unmatched. CDR1 is MNHEY and CDR2 is SVGEGT in the germline V gene. The CDR3 sequence: CASSSLAGGRYTQYF. The CDR3 bases are TGTGCCAGCAGTTCATTAGCGGGGGGCCGTTATACGCAGTATTTT.

V and J are TRBV12-5 and TRBJ1-2; D is undetermined. CDR3 length: 12 amino acids. V was cut by 6 bases and J by 5 bases, with 10 bases left in between. Germline CDR1 and CDR2: LGHNT and FRNRAP. The CDR3: CASGHGGYGYTF. CDR3 sequence (DNA): TGTGCTAGTGGCCACGGCGGGTATGGCTACACCTTC.

This clone was counted a single time. The V call is TRBV7-6, the J call TRBJ1-2; D is possibly TRBD1 (6 bases). Trimming shortened V by 1 base and J by 3 bases, and 12 bases separated the two germline ends. Germline V lookup: CDR1 SGHVS, CDR2 FNYEAQ. The CDR3 has 15 residues. The CDR3 protein is CASSLVPGTHYGYTF. The DNA for the CDR3 is TGTGCCAGCAGCTTAGTTCCAGGGACACACTATGGCTACACCTTC.

A single count supports this clone. The rearrangement joins TRBV6-2 or TRBV6-3 to TRBJ2-7; no firm D call. Deletions cut 5 bases from V and 4 bases from J, with 12 bases between. The CDR3 extends over 13 amino acids. CDR1 is MNHEY, CDR2 SVGEGT, per germline. The CDR3 protein is CASSGISRYEQYF. The CDR3 DNA reads as TGTGCCAGCAGTGGGATTTCTCGATACGAGCAGTACTTC.